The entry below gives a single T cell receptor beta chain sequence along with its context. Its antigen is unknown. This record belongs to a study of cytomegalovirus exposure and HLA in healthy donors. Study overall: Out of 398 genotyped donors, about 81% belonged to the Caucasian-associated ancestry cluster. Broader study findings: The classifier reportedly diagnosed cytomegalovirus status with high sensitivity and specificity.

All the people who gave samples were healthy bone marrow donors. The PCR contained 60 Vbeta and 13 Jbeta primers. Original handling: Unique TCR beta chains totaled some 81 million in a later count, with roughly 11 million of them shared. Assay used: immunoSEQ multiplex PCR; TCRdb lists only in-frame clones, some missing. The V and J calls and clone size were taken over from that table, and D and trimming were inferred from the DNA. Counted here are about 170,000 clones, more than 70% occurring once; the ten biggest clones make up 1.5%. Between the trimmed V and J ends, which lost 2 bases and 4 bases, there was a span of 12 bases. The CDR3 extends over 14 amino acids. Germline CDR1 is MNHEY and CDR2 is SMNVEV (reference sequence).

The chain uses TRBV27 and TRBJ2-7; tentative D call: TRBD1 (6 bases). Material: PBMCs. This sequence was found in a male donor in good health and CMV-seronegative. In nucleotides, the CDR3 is TGTGCCAGCAGTTTAGGCAGGGGTGGGTACGAGCAGTACTTC. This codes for CASSLGRGGYEQYF.